A selection of T cell receptor beta chains follows, all from one sample in a study of beta chain features in type 1 diabetes. Here immunoSEQ multiplex PCR was the method, and the copy in TCRdb shows in-frame clones only, minus some. The sample has 200,000 to 250,000 clones; about 9.3% are singletons. The sample taken for sequencing was naive CD4+ T cells from blood. The receptors derive from a woman younger than 30 in good health. CDR3s include the opening cysteine and the closing phenylalanine or tryptophan. The D gene is left open where the match is weak. Not all rows give a size; the values are once, few, many and, for expanded clones, a class.

TRBV30	TRBJ1-2	.	few	TGTGCCTGGAGAGCCGGTCTTATAGCTAACTATGGCTACACCTTC	CAWRAGLIANYGYTF
TRBV27	TRBJ2-1	.	.	TGTGCCAGCAGTCACGCCGGTCTGAGCTCCTACAATGAGCAGTTCTTC	CASSHAGLSSYNEQFF
TRBV9	TRBJ2-3	TRBD2	.	TGTGCCAGCAGCGAAAGGACTAGCGGCACAGATACGCAGTATTTT	CASSERTSGTDTQYF
TRBV5-1	TRBJ2-3	TRBD2	.	TGCGCCAGCAGCTTTAGCCGGGGGAGGGCCCGCCCAGATACGCAGTATTTT	CASSFSRGRARPDTQYF
TRBV9	TRBJ2-3	TRBD2	.	TGTGCCAGCAGCGTAAGACTAGCGGGAGATTCAGATACGCAGTATTTT	CASSVRLAGDSDTQYF
TRBV19	TRBJ1-3	TRBD1	few	TGTGCCAGTAGTATTGGACAGGAGGCAGACACCATATATTTT	CASSIGQEADTIYF
TRBV5-4	TRBJ2-1	TRBD2	few	TGTGCCAGCAGCTTGGGCGGACTAGATGGCGATGAGCAGTTCTTC	CASSLGGLDGDEQFF
TRBV27	TRBJ2-1	.	few	TGTGCCAGCTGGGCGATCTCCTACAATGAGCAGTTCTTC	CASWAISYNEQFF
TRBV6-1	TRBJ2-3	TRBD2	few	TGTGCCGCCGAGCGGGAGGGCACAGATACGCAGTATTTT	CAAEREGTDTQYF
TRBV4-1	TRBJ2-5	TRBD2	.	TGCGCCAGCAGCCAAGGGGGGACTAGCGGGAGACTGGAGACCCAGTACTTC	CASSQGGTSGRLETQYF
TRBV5-5	TRBJ2-1	TRBD2	.	TGTGCCAGCAGCTTGGTGGGACTAGCGGCTAAATCCTACAATGAGCAGTTCTTC	CASSLVGLAAKSYNEQFF
TRBV10-3	TRBJ2-1	TRBD2	.	TGTGCCATCAGCGGACTAGCGGGAGGTTACAATGAGCAGTTCTTC	CAISGLAGGYNEQFF
TRBV6-5	TRBJ2-2	TRBD1	few	TGTGCCAGCGAGGCGGGACAGGGTGACACCGGGGAGCTGTTTTTT	CASEAGQGDTGELFF
TRBV7-2	TRBJ1-5	.	.	TGTGCCAGCAGCTTAGGACAGCCGGGTTCTCAGCCCCAGCATTTT	CASSLGQPGSQPQHF
TRBV6-5	TRBJ2-7	TRBD1	.	TGTGCCAGCAGTAGGACAGGGGCCGGCTCCTACGAGCAGTACTTC	CASSRTGAGSYEQYF
TRBV9	TRBJ1-1	TRBD1	few	TGTGCCAGCAGCGACGGACAGGCACGGGGCACTGAAGCTTTCTTT	CASSDGQARGTEAFF
TRBV6-6	TRBJ2-3	TRBD2	few	TGTGCCAGCAGGCCACTAGCGGGAGCGGCAGATACGCAGTATTTT	CASRPLAGAADTQYF
TRBV30	TRBJ2-4	.	.	TGTGCCTGTAGCGGCTGGGCAGCCAAAAACATTCAGTACTTC	CACSGWAAKNIQYF
TRBV5-4	TRBJ2-3	.	few	TGTGCCAGCAGCCCTGGGGGGGATACGCAGTATTTT	CASSPGGDTQYF
TRBV7-9	TRBJ2-1	.	few	TGTGCCAGCAGCTTAGACGGGACACTGGAACAGTTCTTC	CASSLDGTLEQFF
TRBV29-1	TRBJ2-1	TRBD2	few	TGCAGCGTGGTAGCGGGAGGACTTCACAATGAGCAGTTCTTC	CSVVAGGLHNEQFF
TRBV9	TRBJ2-1	.	.	TGTGCCAAGCAGTGGGACTCAAGACAGCTCAATGAGCAGTTCTTC	CAKQWDSRQLNEQFF
TRBV19	TRBJ1-4	.	few	TGTGCCAGTAGTATTCTCGCCCAACGGGAAAAACTGTTTTTT	CASSILAQREKLFF
TRBV7-9	TRBJ1-2	.	.	TGTGCCAGCAGCTTAGTCGCACAGAACTATGGCTACACCTTC	CASSLVAQNYGYTF
TRBV7-2	TRBJ1-1	.	.	TGTGCCAGCAGCTTAGGACCCACAGGTGGGGCTGAAGCTTTCTTT	CASSLGPTGGAEAFF
TRBV15	TRBJ1-5	.	few	TGTGCCACCAGCTCCGGCCAGGGGTATCAGCCCCAGCATTTT	CATSSGQGYQPQHF
TRBV5-1	TRBJ2-3	TRBD1	few	TGCGCCAGCAGCTCCCAAGGACAGGGCACAGATACGCAGTATTTT	CASSSQGQGTDTQYF
TRBV7-2	TRBJ1-1	.	few	TGTGCCAGCAGCTTAAGCGCTGGGAACACTGAAGCTTTCTTT	CASSLSAGNTEAFF
TRBV5-6	TRBJ2-4	.	few	TGTGCCAGCAGCTTGCCCGGGGACAAAAACATTCAGTACTTC	CASSLPGDKNIQYF
TRBV30	TRBJ1-1	.	.	TGTGCCTGGGTAGGGGCGGTGGAAGCTTTCTTT	CAWVGAVEAFF
TRBV6-1	TRBJ2-1	.	.	TGTGCCAGCAGCCCACCGGGAGTCCGAAATGAGCAGTTCTTC	CASSPPGVRNEQFF
TRBV18	TRBJ2-7	TRBD2	.	TGTGCCAGCTCACCCCGACTAGCGGGGGATGTTTACGAGCAGTACTTC	CASSPRLAGDVYEQYF
TRBV30	TRBJ2-5	TRBD2	many	TGTGCCTGGAGTGGCGGGGGGGAGACCCAGTACTTC	CAWSGGGETQYF
TRBV5-4	TRBJ2-1	TRBD2	.	TGTGCCAGCAGCATAATTTGGACTAGCGGGGACGACAATGAGCAGTTCTTC	CASSIIWTSGDDNEQFF
TRBV9	TRBJ2-6	.	few	TGTGCCAGCAGCGTAGGACTGAGCGGCAGATACTCTGGGGCCAACGTCCTGACTTTC	CASSVGLSGRYSGANVLTF
TRBV7-6	TRBJ1-2	TRBD1	.	TGTGCCAGCAGCTTAGGGACAGGGGTGTATGGCTACACCTTC	CASSLGTGVYGYTF
TRBV28	TRBJ2-7	TRBD1	few	TGTGCCAGCAGTTTAGACAGGGGAGCCTACGAGCAGTACTTC	CASSLDRGAYEQYF
TRBV29-1	TRBJ1-2	.	few	TGCAGCGTTGATTACTTGGAACAGACCTATGGCTACACCTTC	CSVDYLEQTYGYTF
TRBV19	TRBJ1-1	.	few	TGTGCCAGTAGGTTTCGGGGTAGTACTGAAGCTTTCTTT	CASRFRGSTEAFF
TRBV2	TRBJ2-7	TRBD1	.	TGTGCCAGCAGGGGACAGGGAGGCTACGAGCAGTACTTC	CASRGQGGYEQYF
TRBV15	TRBJ1-2	TRBD1	few	TGTGCCACCAGCAGAGTACTTAGACAGGGAAGCTATGGCTACACCTTC	CATSRVLRQGSYGYTF
TRBV2	TRBJ2-4	.	many	TGTGCCAGCCGACGGGGAGACGGAAACATTCAGTACTTC	CASRRGDGNIQYF
TRBV11-3	TRBJ2-1	.	.	TGTGCCAGCAGCCCTATGTCGGCCACGGGTCTGAATGAGCAGTTCTTC	CASSPMSATGLNEQFF
TRBV5-4	TRBJ2-1	.	few	TGTGCCAGCAGCGTGCCTGGGGGGTACAATGAGCAGTTCTTC	CASSVPGGYNEQFF
TRBV19	TRBJ1-1	.	.	TGTGCCAGTAAGGAGAGGGAACTTGGCACTGAAGCTTTCTTT	CASKERELGTEAFF
TRBV7-9	TRBJ2-1	.	few	TGTGCCAGCAGCTTACCGAGTGGCTCCTACAATGAGCAGTTCTTC	CASSLPSGSYNEQFF
TRBV12-5	TRBJ1-2	TRBD1	.	TGTGCTAGTGGTTCACGGACAGGGTATAACTATGGCTACACCTTC	CASGSRTGYNYGYTF
TRBV18	TRBJ1-3	.	few	TGTGCCAGCTCACCGATGTCGACAGGCTCTGGAAACACCATATATTTT	CASSPMSTGSGNTIYF
TRBV5-1	TRBJ1-1	.	few	TGCGCCAGCAGCTTGGCGGCAGGGATGAACACTGAAGCTTTCTTT	CASSLAAGMNTEAFF
TRBV30	TRBJ2-7	.	.	TGTGCCTGGAAGAAGACTCTCAGCGAGCAGTACTTC	CAWKKTLSEQYF
TRBV6-6	TRBJ1-1	.	few	TGTGCCAGCAGTGCTCCTGGGGGGGAGAACACTGAAGCTTTCTTT	CASSAPGGENTEAFF
TRBV29-1	TRBJ2-3	.	.	TGCAGCGTCCTCCTCGCAGATACGCAGTATTTT	CSVLLADTQYF
TRBV18	TRBJ2-2	TRBD2	.	TGTGCCAGCTCACCTCGACTAGCGGGGCAGACCGGGGAGCTGTTTTTT	CASSPRLAGQTGELFF
TRBV7-2	TRBJ1-6	.	few	TGTGCCAGCAGCTTAGCGCAGGGACTCTCACCCCTCCACTTT	CASSLAQGLSPLHF
TRBV5-1	TRBJ2-2	.	.	TGCGCCAGCAGCTTAACAGCATCGAACACCGGGGAGCTGTTTTTT	CASSLTASNTGELFF
TRBV18	TRBJ1-4	TRBD1	.	TGTGCCAGCTCACCATCCAGGGGGTTAGAAGGAACTAATGAAAAACTGTTTTTT	CASSPSRGLEGTNEKLFF
TRBV7-8	TRBJ2-1	.	.	TGTGCCAGCGGCCGACGCCCCCCTTCGGACAAGTACAATGAGCAGTTCTTC	CASGRRPPSDKYNEQFF
TRBV19	TRBJ1-1	.	.	TGTGCCAGTAGTATCCAGGACGGCGTGGGGGGAGCTTTCTTT	CASSIQDGVGGAFF
TRBV4-1	TRBJ2-3	TRBD2	few	TGCGCCAGCAGCCGAACTAGCGGGGGGTCGTCCACAGATACGCAGTATTTT	CASSRTSGGSSTDTQYF